This TCR beta chain was identified in a study of T cell changes during pregnancy in multiple sclerosis. The CDR3 is 22 residues long. V was clipped by 1 base and J by 1 base; unmatched bases: 17. Per the germline V gene, CDR1 is LGHNA and CDR2 is YNFKEQ. The table came from immunoSEQ multiplex PCR; TCRdb's copy has only in-frame clones and leaves some out. The sample has 40,000 or so clones, roughly 87% seen once. Sequencing was performed on CD8+ T cells from peripheral blood mononuclear cells, taken in the first trimester of pregnancy. V is TRBV4-2 and J is TRBJ2-3; 13 nucleotides line up with TRBD2. The TCR sequence derives from a female donor with multiple sclerosis, enrolled in a pregnancy study. The CDR3 DNA reads TGTGCCAGCAGCCAAGGACAGGGCTTCGGACTAGCGGGGGACTCACGCACAGATACGCAGTATTTT. It specifies CASSQGQGFGLAGDSRTDTQYF.